One and the same sample provided the 21 T cell receptor beta chains below, sequenced in a study of cytomegalovirus exposure and HLA in healthy donors. The primer mix had 60 Vbeta and 13 Jbeta primers. Generated by immunoSEQ multiplex PCR, the TCRdb table keeps only in-frame clones and is missing some. Of 150,000 or so clones listed, approximately 84% are singletons. The material sequenced was PBMCs. All receptors come from a young man in good health and CMV-seropositive.

The V call is TRBV9, the J call TRBJ1-3; unclear D gene. In germline, CDR1 is SGDLS, CDR2 YYNGEE. Trimming stripped 3 bases from V and 8 bases from J, with 9 bases between. This CDR3 has 12 amino acids. CDR3 protein: CASSEEGDTIYF. The CDR3 bases are TGTGCCAGCAGCGAGGAGGGAGACACCATATATTTT.

This clone came up a few times. V gene TRBV6-1 combines with J gene TRBJ1-4, with D hard to call. V was shortened by 5 bases and J by 6 bases, with 13 bases between the two germline ends. CDR3 size: 14 residues. The germline gives CDR1 MNHNS, CDR2 SASEGT. CDR3 nucleotides: TGTGCCAGCAGTCGAAGGCACCGGGATGAAAAACTGTTTTTT. Amino acids: CASSRRHRDEKLFF.

The chain combines TRBV5-1 with TRBJ1-1; 7 nucleotides line up with TRBD1. V was clipped by 0 bases and J by 6 bases; unmatched bases: 8. Germline CDR1 and CDR2: SGHRS and YFSETQ. The CDR3 contains 15 residues. Here the CDR3 reads CASSLATHQGAEAFF. CDR3 DNA sequence: TGCGCCAGCAGCTTGGCCACCCATCAGGGGGCTGAAGCTTTCTTT.

The rearrangement joins TRBV12-2 to TRBJ1-2; the table's D call, TRBD1, has no DNA check behind it. TRBV12-2 is reported as a pseudogene. The CDR3 loop spans 16 amino acids. The CDR3 loop reads CASRLASGGGRFGYTF. The CDR3 DNA is TGTGCAAGTCGCTTAGCGTCTGGAGGGGGCAGGTTTGGCTACACCTTC.

V is TRBV5-8 and J is TRBJ2-3; TRBD2 matches at 9 bases. V lost 4 bases, J lost 1 base, and 4 bases stayed unmatched. The germline gives CDR1 SGHTS, CDR2 YDEGEE. This CDR3 contains 15 residues. The CDR3 nucleotides read TGTGCCAGCAGCCGGATAGCGGGGGGCACAGATACGCAGTATTTT. Its protein is CASSRIAGGTDTQYF. Based on the CDR3 plus reference TRBV5-8 and TRBJ2-3, the full variable domain is EAGVTQSPTHLIKTRGQQATLRCSPISGHTSVYWYQQALGLGLQFLLWYDEGEERNRGNFPPRFSGRQFPNYSSELNVNALELEDSALYLCASSRIAGGTDTQYFGPGTRLTVL.

This chain connects TRBV11-1 to TRBJ2-1; D perhaps matches TRBD1 (5 bases). Trimming took off 1 base at V and 5 bases at J, with 12 bases between the two ends. CDR3 size: 15 residues. Germline V lookup: CDR1 SGHAT, CDR2 FQDESV (reference sequence). CDR3 DNA sequence: TGTGCCAGCAGCTTAGGCAGGGATTTAAACAATGAGCAGTTCTTC. Translated, it gives CASSLGRDLNNEQFF.

The chain uses TRBV19 and TRBJ2-1; TRBD2 aligns across 8 bases. Germline V gives CDR1 LNHDA, CDR2 SQIVND (reference sequence). The CDR3 runs to 20 residues. V was clipped by 4 bases and J by 1 base; unmatched bases: 18. CDR3 protein: CASSTEDGGGTMGSYNEQFF. The DNA for the CDR3 is TGTGCCAGTAGTACCGAGGACGGCGGGGGGACCATGGGGTCCTACAATGAGCAGTTCTTC.

This clone was seen once. Sequence at one end of the junction differs from germline and may be a read error. The genes are TRBV4-1 and TRBJ2-6; possibly TRBD2 for D (6 bases). The CDR3 is made up of 17 amino acids. In germline, CDR1 is MGHRA, CDR2 YSYEKL. CDR3 amino acids: CVSSQESAGSGANVLTF. For the CDR3, the DNA is TGCGTCAGCAGCCAAGAGTCTGCGGGGTCTGGGGCCAACGTCCTGACTTTC.

The table lists this clone with a few counts. The chain carries TRBV28 and TRBJ2-7, with 11 bases lining up with TRBD2. V gave up 5 bases and J gave up 7 bases; unmatched junction bases: 4. This CDR3 is 13 amino acids long. CDR1 MDHEN and CDR2 SYDVKM come from the germline V gene. CDR3 protein: CASSPLAGGEQYF. In DNA, the CDR3 is TGTGCCAGCAGTCCTCTAGCGGGGGGAGAGCAGTACTTC.

This clone appeared a few times. This rearrangement joins TRBV18 to TRBJ1-5; possible D gene TRBD1, 6 bases. The germline V gene encodes CDR1 KGHSH and CDR2 LQKENI. The ends were cut back, 3 bases at V and 7 bases at J, with 13 bases in the middle. The CDR3 spans 14 residues. The CDR3: CASSPYRDEQPQHF. The CDR3 DNA is TGTGCCAGCTCACCTTACAGGGATGAGCAGCCCCAGCATTTT.

The gene calls are TRBV2 and TRBJ2-7; 9 bases align to TRBD2. Trimming cost V 2 bases and J 11 bases; bases outside gene matches: 4. Per germline, CDR1 SNHLY and CDR2 FYNNEI. CDR3 length: 12 residues. Here the CDR3 reads CASSESLAGEYF. In DNA, the CDR3 is TGTGCCAGCAGTGAATCACTAGCGGGCGAGTACTTC.

This clone was counted only a few times. V usage is TRBV6-1 and J usage is TRBJ2-5, with 10 bases lining up with TRBD1. Losses at the gene ends were 4 bases for V and 5 bases for J; bases not matched to a gene: 10. The germline V gene encodes CDR1 MNHNS and CDR2 SASEGT. CDR3 length: 16 residues. CDR3 region: CASSADPTGGRETQYF. The DNA for the CDR3 is TGTGCCAGCAGTGCCGACCCGACAGGGGGCAGGGAGACCCAGTACTTC.

The chain carries TRBV15 and TRBJ2-1, with 9 bases identical to TRBD1. The CDR3 has 15 amino acids. Germline V gives CDR1 LNHNV, CDR2 YYDKDF (reference sequence). The V gene end was trimmed by 9 bases and the J gene end by 4 bases; junction bases not matched to a gene: 10. The CDR3 is CATTPDRGTYNEQFF. The CDR3 region has the DNA TGTGCCACGACCCCGGACAGGGGCACATACAATGAGCAGTTCTTC. The entire variable domain, with the rest obtained from reference TRBV15 and TRBJ2-1, is as follows: DAMVIQNPRYQVTQFGKPVTLSCSQTLNHNVMYWYQQKSSQAPKLLFHYYDKDFNNEADTPDNFQSRRPNTSFCFLDIRSPGLGDTAMYLCATTPDRGTYNEQFFGPGTRLTVL.

The rearrangement links TRBV18 to TRBJ2-5, with unresolved D. Germline lookup yields CDR1 KGHSH and CDR2 LQKENI. The length of the CDR3 is 17 residues. Trimming pared 1 base from V and 0 bases from J, leaving 15 bases between. Written as DNA, the CDR3 is TGTGCCAGCTCACCACGGTCGTTCAGGATAAACCAAGAGACCCAGTACTTC. This gives the protein CASSPRSFRINQETQYF.

The rearrangement joins TRBV6-5 to TRBJ1-2; 9 bases are shared with TRBD1. Germline CDR1 and CDR2: MNHEY and SVGAGI. V lost 7 bases to trimming and J lost 8 bases; unmatched junction nucleotides: 5. The CDR3 extends over 12 amino acids. CDR3 in DNA: TGTGCCAGCACCGGGACAGGGATCGGCTACACCTTC. Its translation is CASTGTGIGYTF.

The table lists this clone with a few counts. The chain recombines TRBV29-1 with TRBJ1-1; 7 nucleotides align to TRBD1. V was clipped by 4 bases and J by 6 bases; unmatched bases: 8. The germline CDR1 and CDR2 sequences are SQVTM and ANQGSEA. The CDR3 is 13 residues long. DNA for the CDR3: TGCAGCGTTGCCGGGACAGAACAGTCTGAAGCTTTCTTT. Translated: CSVAGTEQSEAFF.

CDR3 protein: CASSQGQGLYPEAFF. CDR3 DNA sequence: TGTGCCAGCTCCCAGGGCCAGGGGCTCTATCCTGAAGCTTTCTTT. The chain joins TRBV6-5 to TRBJ1-1, with D perhaps TRBD1 (6 bases). The germline gives CDR1 MNHEY, CDR2 SVGAGI. This CDR3 has 15 residues. V shed 8 bases and J shed 6 bases, with 22 bases lying between them.

CDR3 loop: CASSPAQQQETQYF. CDR3 bases: TGTGCCAGCAGCCCGGCACAGCAGCAAGAGACCCAGTACTTC. The gene calls are TRBV9 and TRBJ2-5; D is unresolved. Trimming stripped 4 bases from V and 2 bases from J, with 12 bases between. Germline CDR1 SGDLS, CDR2 YYNGEE. The CDR3 is made up of 14 amino acids.

The CDR3 reads CASSYEPGLGLGGYTF. DNA of the CDR3: TGTGCCAGCAGTTACGAACCGGGACTGGGACTCGGGGGCTACACCTTC. This rearrangement joins TRBV6-5 to TRBJ1-2, with D perhaps matching TRBD1 (5 bases). The germline V and J ends were trimmed by 2 bases and 8 bases, with 21 bases remaining between them. The CDR3 is 16 amino acids. Per the germline V gene, CDR1 is MNHEY and CDR2 is SVGAGI.

This sequence joins TRBV28 and TRBJ1-2; D might be TRBD1 (6 bases). The CDR3 spans 13 residues. Trimming removed 4 bases at V and 4 bases at J, with 10 bases between. The germline CDR1 and CDR2 sequences are MDHEN and SYDVKM. The CDR3 region has the DNA TGTGCCAGCAGTTCCGGGACAATCTATGGCTACACCTTC. Protein sequence: CASSSGTIYGYTF.

This clone appeared a single time. The V and J genes are TRBV18 and TRBJ2-1; 8 bases are shared with TRBD1. Germline lookup yields CDR1 KGHSH and CDR2 LQKENI. V dropped 1 base and J dropped 5; count of bases not matched to a gene: 4. This CDR3 comprises 15 residues. CDR3 amino acids: CASSPRGTGDNEQFF. DNA for the CDR3: TGTGCCAGCTCACCACGAGGGACAGGCGACAATGAGCAGTTCTTC.